The 2 T cell receptor beta chains below all came from one sample that was sequenced in a study of CD8+ T cells in alopecia areata. Extracted RNA was reverse transcribed, and the resulting cDNA served as sequencing template. TCRdb's table, derived via immunoSEQ multiplex PCR, lists solely in-frame clones and lacks some. Among around 270,000 clones listed, roughly 64% were seen once. Treatment described: oral pan-JAK inhibitor, 5-10 mg twice daily. This specimen consisted of CD4+ T cells sorted from blood, obtained at week 24, from a patient treated with tofacitinib. Receptors were obtained from a human donor with alopecia areata.

This clone was recorded only once. The genes are TRBV5-1 and TRBJ1-1, with 9 bases aligning to TRBD1. This CDR3 has 15 residues. Germline V gives CDR1 SGHRS, CDR2 YFSETQ. V was pared by 0 bases and J by 4 bases, with 4 bases of the junction left unmatched. In DNA form, the CDR3 reads TGCGCCAGCAGCTTGGATGGACAGGGGCGCACTGAAGCTTTCTTT. Amino acids: CASSLDGQGRTEAFF.

The V gene is TRBV30, the J gene TRBJ2-7; D not certain. The V and J ends lost 8 bases and 4 bases respectively, with 15 bases between them. The CDR3 runs 12 residues. CDR1 and CDR2 (germline): GTSNPN, SVGIG (reference sequence). The CDR3 reads CAATSSLYEQYF. The DNA of the CDR3 is TGTGCCGCCACGTCGTCGCTTTACGAGCAGTACTTC.